This TCR beta chain appears in the sequencing data of a study of T cell responses to AZD1222 COVID-19 vaccine. The method was immunoSEQ multiplex PCR; TCRdb's version includes in-frame clones alone and lacks a portion of them. The sample includes more than 85,000 clones, 81% seen only once; the top ten take 3.5% to 5.5%. Germline V gene data show CDR1 as SGHDN and CDR2 as FVKESK. There are 11 residues in the CDR3. The J gene is TRBJ1-5, the V gene TRBV14; the match to TRBD1 covers 8 bases. Sequences were derived from peripheral blood, sampled on day 0 of AZD1222 vaccination. The TCR sequence derives from an adult in good health. CDR3 in amino acids: CAGTGYQPQHF. CDR3 coding DNA: TGTGCGGGGACAGGCTATCAGCCCCAGCATTTT.